Given below is one T cell receptor beta chain in context. The data stem from a study of shared clonotypes between healthy human individuals. Study-level background: Each donor had three CD4 naive, three CD4 memory, two CD8 naive and one CD8 memory plate.

CD45RO-negative, CCR7-selected cells formed the naive CD8 fraction, which excluded terminally differentiated effector memory CD45RA+ cells. Sequencing was performed with immunoSEQ multiplex PCR; in TCRdb, only in-frame clones are kept and a portion is missing. Of about 680,000 clones listed, just over 90% were seen once; the top ten hold nearly 25%. V was pared by 1 base and J by 4 bases, with 9 bases of the junction left unmatched. This CDR3 comprises 18 residues. Germline V gives CDR1 ENHRY, CDR2 SYGVKD. This chain uses TRBV10-3 with TRBJ2-7; TRBD2 agrees at 14 bases. The specimen was naive CD8+ T cells sorted from blood. The clonotype comes from a man aged 30 to 45 in good health. This CDR3 reads CAISEFSGTSGSVYEQYF. The CDR3 DNA reads as TGTGCCATCAGTGAGTTTAGTGGGACTAGCGGGAGTGTGTACGAGCAGTACTTC.